These 5 T cell receptor beta chains originate from one sample sequenced in a study of blood T cell repertoires in COVID-19. Sequencing used immunoSEQ multiplex PCR; TCRdb keeps in-frame clones, though not all of them. The table has roughly 50,000 clones, over 70% seen once. Material: peripheral blood. The receptors originated from a human donor with active or convalescent COVID-19. The donor label of this sample is uncertain.

This clone was seen a single time. The chain uses TRBV25-1 and TRBJ2-1; the D gene is possibly TRBD2 (5 bases). V lost 0 bases and J lost 10, with 10 bases in between. The CDR3 has 13 residues. The V gene's germline CDR1 is MGHDK and CDR2 SYGVNS. The CDR3 is CASSEYERTEQFF. In nucleotides, the CDR3 is TGTGCCAGCAGTGAATATGAGCGGACCGAGCAGTTCTTC.

This chain joins TRBV5-1 and TRBJ2-3, with 9 nucleotides matching TRBD2. Per germline, CDR1 SGHRS and CDR2 YFSETQ. The CDR3 runs to 15 residues. V lost 3 bases, J lost 2 bases, and 4 bases stayed unmatched. The chain's CDR3 is CASSYSGRITDTQYF. Here the CDR3 DNA reads TGCGCCAGCAGCTATAGCGGGAGAATCACAGATACGCAGTATTTT.

The chain links TRBV18 to TRBJ1-1; a weak D match, TRBD1 (6 bases). Trimming pared 5 bases from V and 4 bases from J, leaving 14 bases between. Per germline, CDR1 KGHSH and CDR2 LQKENI. The CDR3 totals 14 residues. The CDR3 reads CASSAAGASTEAFF. The CDR3 DNA reads as TGTGCCAGCTCAGCCGCAGGGGCCTCCACTGAAGCTTTCTTT.

The chain is built from TRBV28 and TRBJ2-1, with TRBD2 matching over 9 bases. CDR1 is MDHEN, CDR2 SYDVKM, per germline. The CDR3 length is 16 residues. V gave up 2 bases and J gave up 3 bases; unmatched junction bases: 5. The CDR3 sequence: CASSLGGTSSYNEQFF. CDR3 coding DNA: TGTGCCAGCAGTTTAGGTGGGACTAGCAGCTACAATGAGCAGTTCTTC. Variable domain in full (rest from reference TRBV28 and TRBJ2-1): DVKVTQSSRYLVKRTGEKVFLECVQDMDHENMFWYRQDPGLGLRLIYFSYDVKMKEKGDIPEGYSVSREKKERFSLILESASTNQTSMYLCASSLGGTSSYNEQFFGPGTRLTVL.

The V call is TRBV5-4, the J call TRBJ2-7; 9 bases are shared with TRBD1. V lost 5 bases to trimming and J lost 4 bases; unmatched junction nucleotides: 10. Looked up from germline, CDR1 is SGHNT and CDR2 is YYREEE (reference sequence). The CDR3 has 15 amino acids. Written as DNA, the CDR3 is TGTGCCAGCAGTCCTCCCGGGACAGGGAGGTACGAGCAGTACTTC. It is translated as CASSPPGTGRYEQYF.